Below, 5 T cell receptor beta chains from the same sample are listed, as sequenced in a study of technical replicates of blood from several donors. Generated by immunoSEQ multiplex PCR, the TCRdb table keeps only in-frame clones and is missing some. The sample records about 93,000 clones, about 96% being singletons. Sequencing used T cells isolated from PBMCs. The receptors originated from a human donor in good health.

CDR3 amino acids: CAWSSQGTGNTIYF. CDR3 coding DNA: TGTGCCTGGAGTTCCCAGGGAACTGGAAACACCATATATTTT. The rearrangement joins TRBV30 to TRBJ1-3; maybe TRBD1 (5 bases). The V end lost 2 bases, the J end lost 2 bases, and 10 bases lay between the germline ends. The CDR3 loop spans 14 amino acids. Germline CDR1 reads GTSNPN; CDR2 reads SVGIG (reference sequence).

This chain uses TRBV5-1 with TRBJ1-4; unclear D gene. V gave up 0 bases and J gave up 8 bases, with 11 bases separating them. The CDR3 totals 14 residues. CDR1 and CDR2 (germline): SGHRS, YFSETQ. The CDR3 DNA sequence: TGCGCCAGCAGCTTGGGGGCGTATGAGGAAAAACTGTTTTTT. Encoded protein: CASSLGAYEEKLFF.

This clone appeared a single time. J is TRBJ1-1 and V is TRBV5-5; D not certain. The CDR3 length is 12 residues. V lost 3 bases and J lost 4, with 7 bases in between. Germline V CDR1 and CDR2: SGHKS, YYEKEE (reference sequence). The DNA for the CDR3 is TGTGCCAGCAGCTCACCGGGCACTGAAGCTTTCTTT. Translation: CASSSPGTEAFF.

This chain links TRBV6-5 with TRBJ1-5; no reliable D call. V dropped 0 bases and J dropped 6 bases, with 12 bases sitting between them. Per germline, CDR1 MNHEY and CDR2 SVGAGI. The CDR3 contains 15 residues. The CDR3 spells CASSYSRLGGQPQHF. CDR3 sequence (DNA): TGTGCCAGCAGTTACTCGAGACTTGGCGGTCAGCCCCAGCATTTT.

V is TRBV11-3 and J is TRBJ2-7; D perhaps matches TRBD1 (5 bases). Germline V CDR1 and CDR2: SGHNT, YENEEA. Trimming cost V 1 base and J 6 bases, with 10 bases left between them. This CDR3 comprises 13 residues. In nucleotides, the CDR3 is TGTGCCAGCAGCTTAGGCAGGGCATCCGAGCAGTACTTC. Its protein is CASSLGRASEQYF. The full variable domain, its missing parts supplied by reference TRBV11-3 and TRBJ2-7, is EAGVVQSPRYKIIEKKQPVAFWCNPISGHNTLYWYLQNLGQGPELLIRYENEEAVDDSQLPKDRFSAERLKGVDSTLKIQPAELGDSAVYLCASSLGRASEQYFGPGTRLTVT.